A single sample is the source of the 19 T cell receptor beta chains below, sequenced in a study of T-cell memory formation after mild COVID-19. One entry per CDR3 protein results from TCRdb running MiXCR on the 5' RACE reads. The sample carries approximately 340,000 distinct CDR3 sequences, 15% to 20% recorded once. Sequencing used PBMCs or a T cell subset sorted from them (not recorded which). The origin of the receptors is a man between 18 and 35 years old who had mild COVID-19 (a few samples of this study predate the infection). Cell type and time point are not known.

This clonotype occurred a few times. The chain carries TRBV3-1 and TRBJ1-5, with 7 bases that match TRBD1. V dropped 4 bases and J dropped 7; count of bases not matched to a gene: 7. The CDR3 is 14 residues long. Germline CDR1 LGHDT, CDR2 YNNKEL (reference sequence). As DNA, the CDR3 is TGTGCCAGCAGCCCGGGGACAGACAGCCAGCCCCAGCATTTT. This codes for CASSPGTDSQPQHF.

This clonotype showed up many times. The rearrangement uses TRBV4-1 and TRBJ2-1; D is perhaps TRBD1 or TRBD2 (5 bases each). The CDR3 consists of 17 residues. V was shortened by 2 bases and J by 3 bases, with 17 bases between the two germline ends. The germline gives CDR1 MGHRA, CDR2 YSYEKL. The CDR3 loop reads CASSQRLWDLRYNEQFF. CDR3 bases: TGCGCCAGCAGCCAACGATTGTGGGACCTTCGCTACAATGAGCAGTTCTTC.

This clonotype was seen a few times. The chain employs TRBV6-2 or TRBV6-3 and TRBJ2-7, with 7 positions matching TRBD1. V lost 6 bases and J lost 2; bases outside the gene matches: 10. The CDR3 consists of 15 residues. The germline V gene has CDR1 MNHEY and CDR2 SVGEGT. CDR3 bases: TGTGCCAGCAGCCCTAGACAGGGAATGACCTACGAGCAGTACTTC. As protein: CASSPRQGMTYEQYF.

The genes are TRBV13 and TRBJ2-3; 7 bases align to TRBD1. V lost 4 bases, J lost 7 bases, and 5 bases stayed unmatched. Germline lookup yields CDR1 PRHDT and CDR2 FYEKMQ (reference sequence). This CDR3 is 13 amino acids long. The DNA for the CDR3 is TGTGCCAGCAGCTCAAGACAGGGCTATACGCAGTATTTT. It is translated as CASSSRQGYTQYF.

The chain uses TRBV12-3 or TRBV12-4 and TRBJ2-2; a possible D gene is TRBD1 (6 bases). The CDR3 covers 15 residues. Trimming shortened V by 5 bases and J by 6 bases, and 16 bases separated the two germline ends. CDR3 DNA: TGTGCCAGCAGTGCTATCGGACAGATAGCCGGGGAGCTGTTTTTT. This translates into CASSAIGQIAGELFF.

The CDR3 region is CASCPGPNNQPQHF. CDR3 bases: TGCGCCAGCTGCCCGGGACCCAACAATCAGCCCCAGCATTTT. This sequence joins TRBV10-2 and TRBJ1-5, with D possibly matching TRBD1 (5 bases). The CDR3 spans 14 residues. Trimming pared 8 bases from V and 3 bases from J, leaving 14 bases between. Germline-derived CDR1 and CDR2 are WSHSY and SAAADI.

This clonotype was recorded at least ten times. The rearrangement joins TRBV9 to TRBJ2-3; D unclear. The CDR3 sequence is 12 residues long. V lost 0 bases and J 6 bases, leaving 5 bases between the germline ends. The germline V gene encodes CDR1 SGDLS and CDR2 YYNGEE. The CDR3 bases are TGTGCCAGCAGCGTAGACGCCGATACGCAGTATTTT. Translated, it gives CASSVDADTQYF.

The J gene is TRBJ1-1, the V gene TRBV19, with unresolved D. Trimming pared 0 bases from V and 4 bases from J, leaving 9 bases between. The CDR3 is made up of 14 amino acids. Germline V gene sequence: CDR1 LNHDA, CDR2 SQIVND (reference sequence). CDR3 nucleotides: TGTGCCAGTAGTATAGAGGACGAAGGCACTGAAGCTTTCTTT. Encoded protein: CASSIEDEGTEAFF. Drawing the rest from reference TRBV19 and TRBJ1-1, the complete variable domain is DGGITQSPKYLFRKEGQNVTLSCEQNLNHDAMYWYRQDPGQGLRLIYYSQIVNDFQKGDIAEGYSVSREKKESFPLTVTSAQKNPTAFYLCASSIEDEGTEAFFGQGTRLTVV.

The chain uses TRBV6-5 and TRBJ1-2; D uncertain. Germline V lookup: CDR1 MNHEY, CDR2 SVGAGI. Between the trimmed V and J ends, which lost 6 bases and 5 bases, there was a span of 16 bases. This CDR3 region has 14 residues. Here the CDR3 reads CASRNSRTWYGYTF. In DNA form, the CDR3 reads TGTGCCAGCAGGAACTCCAGGACGTGGTATGGCTACACCTTC.

This clonotype was seen only a few times. The rearrangement joins TRBV12-3 or TRBV12-4 to TRBJ2-1; D not certain. CDR3 length: 13 amino acids. V dropped 7 bases and J dropped 5 bases, with 12 bases sitting between them. The CDR3 bases are TGTGCCAGCACCTTCGACGGAAACAATGAGCAGTTCTTC. It specifies CASTFDGNNEQFF.

The V gene is TRBV7-2, the J gene TRBJ2-2; D tentatively reads TRBD1 or TRBD2 (5 bases each). Trimming pared 3 bases from V and 6 bases from J, leaving 11 bases between. Germline CDR1 SGHTA, CDR2 FQGNSA. This CDR3 has 14 residues. The CDR3: CASSFSVGAGELFF. In DNA form, the CDR3 reads TGTGCCAGCAGCTTCAGCGTGGGGGCCGGGGAGCTGTTTTTT.

V is TRBV5-1 and J is TRBJ2-2; no definite D call. This CDR3 is 15 amino acids long. CDR1 is SGHRS, CDR2 YFSETQ, per germline. Trimming took 6 bases from V and 2 from J, leaving 14 bases between them. The DNA of the CDR3 is TGCGCCAGCACCTTAGACACGACTAACACCGGGGAGCTGTTTTTT. Translating it yields CASTLDTTNTGELFF.

This chain connects TRBV6-5 to TRBJ1-1, with D possibly being TRBD1 (5 bases). Germline CDR1 MNHEY, CDR2 SVGAGI. The CDR3 sequence is 15 residues long. V was clipped by 0 bases and J by 0 bases, with 8 bases between them. The CDR3 loop is CASSYSGGVNTEAFF. CDR3 nucleotide sequence: TGTGCCAGCAGTTACTCTGGGGGGGTGAACACTGAAGCTTTCTTT.

In this sample, this clonotype turned up many times. The rearrangement links TRBV4-2 to TRBJ1-1; D unresolved. Germline loops: CDR1 LGHNA, CDR2 YNFKEQ. V was pared by 1 base and J by 11 bases, with 8 bases between. The CDR3 has 11 residues. CDR3 DNA: TGTGCCAGCAGCCAAGCGCAGAGGGCTTTCTTT. It yields the protein CASSQAQRAFF.

This clonotype turned up a few times. J is TRBJ2-7 and V is TRBV7-2, with 10 bases matching TRBD2. The CDR3 has 15 amino acids. The V gene's germline CDR1 is SGHTA and CDR2 FQGNSA. V shed 2 bases and J 4 bases; nucleotides not matched to a gene: 5. The CDR3: CASSLITSGAYEQYF. The CDR3 DNA is TGTGCCAGCAGCTTAATTACTAGCGGGGCGTACGAGCAGTACTTC.

This clonotype showed up just a few times. This chain joins TRBV5-1 and TRBJ1-2; the D is unclear. This CDR3 has 14 residues. V was clipped by 1 base and J by 0 bases, with 7 bases between them. Looked up from germline, CDR1 is SGHRS and CDR2 is YFSETQ. CDR3 residues: CASSLTPANYGYTF. CDR3 nucleotide sequence: TGCGCCAGCAGCTTGACACCGGCTAACTATGGCTACACCTTC.

This clonotype was seen more than once but under ten times. The chain joins TRBV4-3 to TRBJ2-1; 7 positions agree with TRBD1. The V gene's germline CDR1 is LGHNA and CDR2 YSLEER. After removal of 3 bases from V and 3 bases from J, the junction contained 11 bases not matched to a gene. CDR3 length: 17 amino acids. The DNA of the CDR3 is TGCGCCAGCAGCCACGTAAACCGGGACAGTGTCTACAATGAGCAGTTCTTC. As protein: CASSHVNRDSVYNEQFF.

On this clonotype: The junction departs from the called germline gene at one end, perhaps through a read error. The chain recombines TRBV11-2 with TRBJ2-3, with D hard to call. Germline CDR1 SGHAT, CDR2 FQNNGV. The CDR3 has 11 residues. CDR3 sequence: CASSLSSVGSF. The CDR3 DNA reads TGTGCCAGCAGCTTAAGTTCGGTTGGCTCTTTT.

The CDR3: CASSQVQGKDNEQFF. The CDR3 DNA reads as TGTGCCAGCAGCCAAGTGCAGGGGAAGGACAATGAGCAGTTCTTC. The chain is built from TRBV3-1 and TRBJ2-1, with D possibly matching TRBD1 (6 bases). Germline-derived CDR1 and CDR2 are LGHDT and YNNKEL (reference sequence). The ends were cut back, 1 base at V and 5 bases at J, with 12 bases in the middle. The CDR3 has 15 amino acids.